The source of this T cell receptor beta chain is a study of blood T cell repertoires in COVID-19. Overall study: The study drew acute and convalescent COVID-19 samples from the United States, Italy and Spain.

Repertoires were generated with immunoSEQ multiplex PCR, while TCRdb's copy carries only in-frame clones and drops some. The repertoire holds more than 140,000 clones, 85% to 90% seen once, with roughly 8% in the top ten. This CDR3 region has 15 residues. The V gene lost 4 bases and the J gene lost 0 bases, with 12 bases spanning the gap. The germline CDR1 and CDR2 sequences are SGHTS and YDEGEE. Sequencing was carried out using peripheral blood. This chain uses TRBV5-8 with TRBJ2-3; D is uncertain. The receptor was derived from a woman aged 60-70 years with acute or convalescent COVID-19. The CDR3 spells CASSLDGSSTDTQYF. The CDR3 DNA reads as TGTGCCAGCAGCCTAGACGGGTCTAGCACAGATACGCAGTATTTT.